The source of this T cell receptor (beta chain) is a study of Graves' ophthalmopathy and Graves' hyperthyroidism. Investigators amplified TCR beta CDR3 regions from RNA transcripts. RT-PCR was first run with HTBI primers, then multiplex PCR in a second round. TCRdb reprocessed the multiplex PCR reads via MiXCR and lists one record per CDR3 protein. The sample has about 550,000 distinct CDR3 sequences, about two fifths seen once; the top ten hold about 4.6%. This clonotype occurred many times. The CDR3 loop spans 14 amino acids. The germline V gene encodes CDR1 MDHEN and CDR2 SYDVKM. V dropped 5 bases and J dropped 3 bases, with 13 bases sitting between them.

Sequencing was performed on peripheral blood or thyroid tissue (not recorded which). V is TRBV28 and J is TRBJ1-2; D unclear. The TCR was taken from an adult man with Graves' hyperthyroidism. CDR3 sequence (DNA): TGTGCCAGCAGTACCCGTAGGGAGGACTATGGCTACACCTTC. It translates to CASSTRREDYGYTF.